The next 27 T cell receptor beta chains were all read from a single sample in a study of control samples from healthy donors and cancer patients. Repertoires were generated with immunoSEQ multiplex PCR, while TCRdb's copy carries only in-frame clones and drops some. This table has approximately 100,000 clones, just over 85% appearing once. Sample: blood. Receptors were obtained from a man aged 25 to 40 in good health.

This clone appeared once. J is TRBJ1-4 and V is TRBV2; 7 bases are a match to TRBD1. From germline, CDR1 is SNHLY and CDR2 FYNNEI. This CDR3 spans 15 amino acids. Trimming at V came to 6 bases and at J to 3 bases, leaving 7 bases not matched to a gene. CDR3 region: CASRIWDSPNEKLFF. The CDR3 region has the DNA TGTGCCAGCAGGATCTGGGACAGCCCTAATGAAAAACTGTTTTTT.

The gene calls are TRBV5-1 and TRBJ2-7; 9 bases fit TRBD1. V was pared by 4 bases and J by 4 bases, with 6 bases of the junction left unmatched. The germline gives CDR1 SGHRS, CDR2 YFSETQ. The CDR3 is made up of 14 amino acids. CDR3 protein: CASSPGTGTYEQYF. DNA for the CDR3: TGCGCCAGCAGCCCCGGGACAGGGACTTACGAGCAGTACTTC.

Here the CDR3 reads CASSQRARLSYEQYF. The CDR3 region has the DNA TGTGCCAGCAGTCAACGGGCGCGACTTTCCTACGAGCAGTACTTC. The V gene is TRBV2, the J gene TRBJ2-7; D is unresolved. The germline V and J ends were trimmed by 5 bases and 1 base, with 15 bases remaining between them. This CDR3 contains 15 residues. CDR1 and CDR2 from the germline V gene are SNHLY and FYNNEI.

The chain employs TRBV27 and TRBJ2-3; weak D call: TRBD2 (5 bases). The CDR3 is 18 residues long. CDR1 and CDR2 (germline): MNHEY, SMNVEV (reference sequence). V lost 2 bases and J lost 1, with 19 bases in between. The CDR3 sequence: CASSLLGASSFRTDTQYF. In DNA, the CDR3 is TGTGCCAGCAGTTTACTGGGAGCTTCCTCGTTTCGCACAGATACGCAGTATTTT.

The DNA for the CDR3 is TGCGCCAGCAGCCTCGGGACTAAGGGGACCTACAATGAGCAGTTCTTC. It encodes CASSLGTKGTYNEQFF. The V gene is TRBV4-1, the J gene TRBJ2-1; TRBD2 matches 7 bases. Germline CDR1 MGHRA, CDR2 YSYEKL. V lost 4 bases to trimming and J lost 2 bases; unmatched junction nucleotides: 8. This CDR3 region has 16 residues.

The chain links TRBV18 to TRBJ1-5, with D unclear. Germline V gene data show CDR1 as KGHSH and CDR2 as LQKENI. V was clipped by 4 bases and J by 7 bases, with 20 bases between them. CDR3 length: 16 residues. CDR3 loop: CASSRATLGASQPQHF. As DNA, the CDR3 is TGTGCCAGCTCACGGGCGACGTTGGGCGCAAGCCAGCCCCAGCATTTT.

Concerning this clone: One end of the junction does not line up with germline, which may come from a read error. The chain carries TRBV7-3 and TRBJ2-1; D perhaps matches TRBD2 (5 bases). This CDR3 is built from 14 residues. CDR1 and CDR2 from the germline V gene are SGHTA and FQGTGA. The CDR3 DNA sequence: TGTGCCAGCAGCCTAACTCCACTAGGGAATGAGCAGTTCTTC. It codes for CASSLTPLGNEQFF. The whole variable domain, remainder taken from reference TRBV7-3 and TRBJ2-1, is GAGVSQTPSNKVTEKGKYVELRCDPISGHTALYWYRQSLGQGPEFLIYFQGTGAADDSGLPNDRFFAVRPEGSVSTLKIQRTERGDSAVYLCASSLTPLGNEQFFGPGTRLTVL.

V is TRBV28 and J is TRBJ2-1; 10 bases match TRBD2. Germline trimming cut 5 bases from V and 8 bases from J; bases unmatched to any gene: 9. This CDR3 region has 15 residues. CDR1 is MDHEN and CDR2 is SYDVKM in the germline V gene. The CDR3 sequence: CASSMLAGAEHEQFF. DNA of the CDR3: TGTGCCAGCAGTATGCTAGCGGGAGCCGAACATGAGCAGTTCTTC.

The chain recombines TRBV5-6 with TRBJ2-2; D is perhaps TRBD1 (5 bases). V lost 3 bases to trimming and J lost 3 bases, with 18 bases between them. The CDR3 runs 17 residues. Germline V gene data show CDR1 as SGHDT and CDR2 as YYEEEE. The CDR3 sequence: CASSSDFGGADTGELFF. The CDR3 coding sequence is TGTGCCAGCAGCTCTGATTTTGGTGGGGCGGACACCGGGGAGCTGTTTTTT.

The rearrangement links TRBV2 to TRBJ2-1; maybe TRBD1 (5 bases). The germline gives CDR1 SNHLY, CDR2 FYNNEI. Trimming stripped 7 bases from V and 8 bases from J, with 18 bases between. The CDR3 sequence is 14 residues long. DNA of the CDR3: TGTGCCAGCAAAGGGGCTCTGAGGCTTCATGAGCAGTTCTTC. Its translation: CASKGALRLHEQFF.

In the case of this clone: Within the sample, other DNA sequences also encode this same CDR3. The V and J genes are TRBV3-1 (or the pseudogene TRBV3-2) and TRBJ2-7; D gene unclear. Trimming removed 6 bases from V and 0 bases from J, with 9 bases in between. Germline assignment: CDR1 LGHDT and CDR2 YNNKEL (reference sequence). The CDR3 length is 13 residues. The CDR3 region is CASRDGHSYEQYF. The CDR3 bases are TGTGCCAGCAGGGACGGCCACTCCTACGAGCAGTACTTC.

The sample holds a few counts of this clone. The chain couples TRBV28 to TRBJ2-1; 7 nucleotides align to TRBD2. Germline CDR1 reads MDHEN; CDR2 reads SYDVKM. CDR3 length equals 15 residues. J was trimmed by 6 bases and V by 3 bases; bases with no gene match: 8. The CDR3 DNA is TGTGCCAGCAGTTTCCTCGGCGGGAGTATCAATGAGCAGTTCTTC. Translated: CASSFLGGSINEQFF.

V usage is TRBV4-2 and J usage is TRBJ2-1; D remains unclear. Germline V gene lookup returns CDR1 LGHNA and CDR2 YNFKEQ. Deletions cut 0 bases from V and 0 bases from J, with 12 bases between. The CDR3 is 17 residues long. The DNA of the CDR3 is TGTGCCAGCAGCCAAGAGGGTAGTACAAGCTCCTACAATGAGCAGTTCTTC. Its protein is CASSQEGSTSSYNEQFF.

The CDR3 sequence: CASGGTGGGEKLFF. CDR3 nucleotides: TGTGCCAGCGGAGGGACAGGGGGCGGTGAAAAACTGTTTTTT. The chain carries TRBV6-5 and TRBJ1-4; TRBD1 aligns across 12 bases. Germline V gene lookup returns CDR1 MNHEY and CDR2 SVGAGI. The CDR3 sequence is 14 residues long. J was trimmed by 7 bases and V by 8 bases; bases with no gene match: 5.

This sequence joins TRBV5-5 and TRBJ2-1; TRBD2 matches at 12 bases. V lost 5 bases, J lost 6 bases, and 3 bases stayed unmatched. CDR3 length: 14 residues. Looked up from germline, CDR1 is SGHKS and CDR2 is YYEKEE (reference sequence). The CDR3, as DNA: TGTGCCAGCAGGTCTAGCGGGAGGGCCAATGAGCAGTTCTTC. It specifies CASRSSGRANEQFF.

The V gene is TRBV5-1, the J gene TRBJ2-1, with 7 bases identical to TRBD2. With V trimmed by 0 bases and J by 5 bases, 5 bases remained unmatched. This CDR3 contains 15 residues. Germline V gene lookup returns CDR1 SGHRS and CDR2 YFSETQ. Written as DNA, the CDR3 is TGCGCCAGCAGCTTGGGGCTAGCGGCAAACAATGAGCAGTTCTTC. Encoded protein: CASSLGLAANNEQFF.

The chain carries TRBV12-1 and TRBJ1-1; the table calls TRBD1, which could not be checked here. TRBV12-1 is classified as a pseudogene. CDR3 length: 21 residues. The CDR3 coding sequence is TGTGCCAGCAGCTCGCCCTTGACAGGGCCCCACAATTTTACTTTGAACACTGAAGCTTTCTTT. This encodes CASSSPLTGPHNFTLNTEAFF.

This clone showed up just once. The J gene is TRBJ1-5, the V gene TRBV6-1, with a possible D match to TRBD1 (6 bases). The V gene's germline CDR1 is MNHNS and CDR2 SASEGT. With 3 bases removed from V and 1 base from J, the gap between germline ends came to 10 bases. The CDR3 is made up of 15 amino acids. The CDR3 DNA is TGTGCCAGCAGTGACAACAGGGCAAGCAATCAGCCCCAGCATTTT. Protein product: CASSDNRASNQPQHF.

This clone was seen once. The gene calls are TRBV18 and TRBJ1-4, with D hard to call. CDR1 and CDR2 (germline): KGHSH, LQKENI. The CDR3 extends over 15 amino acids. Trimming cost V 2 bases and J 7 bases, with 14 bases left between them. This CDR3 is CASSPFTAPGEKLFF. CDR3 nucleotides: TGTGCCAGCTCACCATTCACAGCTCCGGGTGAAAAACTGTTTTTT. The full variable domain, in which reference TRBV18 and TRBJ1-4 provide the parts outside the CDR3, is NAGVMQNPRHLVRRRGQEARLRCSPMKGHSHVYWYRQLPEEGLKFMVYLQKENIIDESGMPKERFSAEFPKEGPSILRIQQVVRGDSAAYFCASSPFTAPGEKLFFGSGTQLSVL.

CDR3 sequence: CASSRLNTGELFF. Here the CDR3 DNA reads TGTGCCAGCAGCAGATTAAACACCGGGGAGCTGTTTTTT. The chain has TRBV7-9 and TRBJ2-2, with D uncertain. Germline V CDR1 and CDR2: SEHNR, FQNEAQ (reference sequence). The CDR3 loop spans 13 amino acids. Trimming took off 5 bases at V and 2 bases at J, with 6 bases between the two ends.

The V gene is TRBV24-1, the J gene TRBJ2-3, with TRBD2 matching 8 bases. From germline, CDR1 is KGHDR and CDR2 SFDVKD. There are 14 residues in the CDR3. V was clipped by 4 bases and J by 4 bases; unmatched bases: 3. In DNA form, the CDR3 reads TGTGCCACCAGTGAACCGGGGGGGTCAGATACGCAGTATTTT. It yields the protein CATSEPGGSDTQYF.

This chain joins TRBV4-2 and TRBJ1-3, with 9 positions matching TRBD1. With 4 bases clipped from V and 6 bases from J, the junction kept 10 bases outside the gene matches. Germline V gene data show CDR1 as LGHNA and CDR2 as YNFKEQ. This CDR3 is built from 16 residues. This chain's CDR3 is CASSLLTGGRENTIYF. The CDR3 region has the DNA TGTGCCAGCAGCCTTCTCACAGGGGGCAGAGAAAACACCATATATTTT.

V and J are TRBV6-6 and TRBJ1-2, with D perhaps TRBD1 (6 bases). The V and J ends lost 5 bases and 4 bases respectively, with 14 bases between them. Germline CDR1 and CDR2: MNHNY and SVGAGI (reference sequence). CDR3 size: 14 residues. DNA for the CDR3: TGTGCCAGCAGTCTACAGGGAGTTAGCTATGGCTACACCTTC. This sequence encodes CASSLQGVSYGYTF.

This clone was observed a single time. V usage is TRBV7-9 and J usage is TRBJ2-2; no firm D call. Trimming stripped 2 bases from V and 8 bases from J, with 12 bases between. The germline gives CDR1 SEHNR, CDR2 FQNEAQ (reference sequence). There are 14 residues in the CDR3. CDR3 region: CASSLRESLGELFF. The CDR3 DNA reads TGTGCCAGCAGCTTACGAGAGTCCCTTGGGGAGCTGTTTTTT.

This sequence joins TRBV24-1 and TRBJ2-5; 10 bases align to TRBD2. This CDR3 comprises 16 residues. V was clipped by 1 base and J by 5 bases; unmatched bases: 6. Germline V CDR1 and CDR2: KGHDR, SFDVKD. This CDR3 is CATSDFASGGRETQYF. Here the CDR3 DNA reads TGTGCCACCAGTGATTTCGCTAGCGGGGGACGGGAGACCCAGTACTTC.

The chain has TRBV6-6 and TRBJ1-1, with D perhaps matching TRBD1 (5 bases). In germline, CDR1 is MNHNY, CDR2 SVGAGI (reference sequence). V lost 6 bases to trimming and J lost 8 bases, with 13 bases between them. The CDR3 covers 12 residues. For the CDR3, the DNA is TGTGCCAGCAGCTCCCAGACAGTCGAAGCTTTCTTT. This codes for CASSSQTVEAFF.

V usage is TRBV6-5 and J usage is TRBJ2-3, with TRBD1 matching over 7 bases. After removal of 6 bases from V and 0 bases from J, the junction contained 3 bases not matched to a gene. The germline V gene has CDR1 MNHEY and CDR2 SVGAGI. The length of the CDR3 is 14 residues. CDR3 in DNA: TGTGCCAGCAGCTCGACAGGGAGCACAGATACGCAGTATTTT. The encoded protein is CASSSTGSTDTQYF.